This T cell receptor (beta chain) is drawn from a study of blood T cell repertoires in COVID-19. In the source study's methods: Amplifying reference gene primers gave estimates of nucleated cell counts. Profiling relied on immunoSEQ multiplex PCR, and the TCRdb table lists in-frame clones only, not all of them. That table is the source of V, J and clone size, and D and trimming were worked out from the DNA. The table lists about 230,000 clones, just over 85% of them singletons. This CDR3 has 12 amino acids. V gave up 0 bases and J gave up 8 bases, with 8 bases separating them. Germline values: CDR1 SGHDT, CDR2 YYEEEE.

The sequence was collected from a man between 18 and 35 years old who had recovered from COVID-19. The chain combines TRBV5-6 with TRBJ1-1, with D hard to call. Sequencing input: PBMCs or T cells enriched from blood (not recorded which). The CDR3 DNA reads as TGTGCCAGCAGCTTGGGGCAGGCAGAAGCTTTCTTT. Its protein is CASSLGQAEAFF.